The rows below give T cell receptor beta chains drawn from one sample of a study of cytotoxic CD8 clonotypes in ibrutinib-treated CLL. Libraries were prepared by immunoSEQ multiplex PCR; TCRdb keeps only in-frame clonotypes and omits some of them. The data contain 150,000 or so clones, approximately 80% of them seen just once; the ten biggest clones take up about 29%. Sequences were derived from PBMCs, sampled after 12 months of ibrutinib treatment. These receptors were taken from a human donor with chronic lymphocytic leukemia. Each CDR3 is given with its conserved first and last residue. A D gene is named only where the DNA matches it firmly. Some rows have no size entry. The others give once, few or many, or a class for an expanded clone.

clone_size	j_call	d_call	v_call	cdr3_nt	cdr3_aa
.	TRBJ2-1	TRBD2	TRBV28	TGTGCCAGCAGTACCCCAACTAGCGGGAGTAGCTATGAGCAGTTCTTC	CASSTPTSGSSYEQFF
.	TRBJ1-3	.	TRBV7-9	TGTGCCAGCAGCTTATCCCCAGGGGCCTCTGGAAACACCATATATTTT	CASSLSPGASGNTIYF
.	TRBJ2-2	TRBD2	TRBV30	TGTGCTCGGACTAGCGGGACAACGAACACCGGGGAGCTGTTTTTT	CARTSGTTNTGELFF
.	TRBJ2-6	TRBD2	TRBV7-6	TGTGCCAGCAGCTTAACTAGCGGTCCCCCGAACCCTGGGGCCAACGTCCTGACTTTC	CASSLTSGPPNPGANVLTF
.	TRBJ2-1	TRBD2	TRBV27	TGTGCCAGCAGGAGACCCATACTAGCGGGAGCGGGTAATGAGCAGTTCTTC	CASRRPILAGAGNEQFF
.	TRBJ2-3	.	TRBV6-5	TGTGCCAGCAGTTACTCGAAAGCTACTAGCACAGATACGCAGTATTTT	CASSYSKATSTDTQYF
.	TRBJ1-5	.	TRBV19	TGTGCCAGTAGCCTGGTAAGGGTGGATCAGCCCCAGCATTTT	CASSLVRVDQPQHF
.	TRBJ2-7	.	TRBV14	TGTGCCAGCAGCCATGGCCAATTCCGTGATAGCTCCTACGAGCAGTACTTC	CASSHGQFRDSSYEQYF
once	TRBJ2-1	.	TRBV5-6	TGTGCCAGCAGTCGATTCTTAGGTGAGCAGTTCTTC	CASSRFLGEQFF
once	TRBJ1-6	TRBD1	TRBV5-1	TGCGCCAGCAGTCCAGCCCGACAGGGGTGGCATAATTCACCCCTCCACTTT	CASSPARQGWHNSPLHF
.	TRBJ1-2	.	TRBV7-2	TGTGCCAGCAGGTCGAGCCGGGACCCCCCGAGAGGCTACACCTTC	CASRSSRDPPRGYTF
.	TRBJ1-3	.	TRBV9	TGTGCCAGCACCCCCGTCATCTCTGGAAACACCATATATTTT	CASTPVISGNTIYF
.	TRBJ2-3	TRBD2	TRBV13	TGTGCCAGCAGCCAAGCGAGGGAGGGCCACGGCACAGATACGCAGTATTTT	CASSQAREGHGTDTQYF
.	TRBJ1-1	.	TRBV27	TGTGCCAGCAGCCGCGGGCCCTTCGCTGAAGCTTTCTTT	CASSRGPFAEAFF
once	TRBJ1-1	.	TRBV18	TGTGCCAGCTCACTCGGACAGTTGAACACTGAAGCTTTCTTT	CASSLGQLNTEAFF
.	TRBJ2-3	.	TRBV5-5	TGTGCCAGCCGATTAAGTAGTCCAGATACGCAGTATTTT	CASRLSSPDTQYF
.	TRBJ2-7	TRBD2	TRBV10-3	TGTGCCATCAGTGAGCGGACTAGCTACGAGCAGTACTTC	CAISERTSYEQYF
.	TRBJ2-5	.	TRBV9	TGTGCCAGCAGCCCCGGGGGACTGCTCAAAGAGACCCAGTACTTC	CASSPGGLLKETQYF
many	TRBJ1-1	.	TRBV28	TGTGCCAGCAGTTTAGAGTGGGTGGGCGCTTCCATGAACACTGAAGCTTTCTTT	CASSLEWVGASMNTEAFF
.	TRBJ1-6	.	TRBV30	TGTGCCTGGAGTGTACTCGTCGGGCGGGTGCCCCTCCACTTT	CAWSVLVGRVPLHF
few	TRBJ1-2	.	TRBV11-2	TGTGCCAGCAGCCTAAGGAGGGGAGGGGGGACAAAAGCTTATGGCTACACCTTC	CASSLRRGGGTKAYGYTF
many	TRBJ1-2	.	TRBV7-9	TGTGCCAGCACTTCAGGGGCCTTTAACTATGGCTACACCTTC	CASTSGAFNYGYTF
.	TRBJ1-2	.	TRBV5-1	TGCGCCAGCGCCAGGGACCAAGGAGACAGAGTTAGTGGGTATGGCTACACCTTC	CASARDQGDRVSGYGYTF
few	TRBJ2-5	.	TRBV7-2	TGTGCCAGCAGCTCTTGGACTAAACAAGAGACCCAGTACTTC	CASSSWTKQETQYF